These 21 T cell receptor beta chains share one sample of origin, sequenced in a study of blood T cell repertoires in COVID-19. Sequencing used immunoSEQ multiplex PCR; TCRdb keeps in-frame clones, though not all of them. The sample has about 230,000 clones; approximately 88% are singletons. The sample taken for sequencing was peripheral blood. The receptors originated from a man between 40 and 49 years old with acute or convalescent COVID-19.

The chain carries TRBV2 and TRBJ1-4; D is possibly TRBD1 (5 bases). With 6 bases removed from V and 8 bases from J, the gap between germline ends came to 16 bases. The germline V gene has CDR1 SNHLY and CDR2 FYNNEI. The CDR3 extends over 14 amino acids. Here the CDR3 DNA reads TGTGCCAGCAGGGAGACCGGGGCGGGGGAAAAACTGTTTTTT. Encoded protein: CASRETGAGEKLFF.

This clone was detected only a few times. Other DNA sequences of this sample code for an identical CDR3. This chain uses TRBV15 with TRBJ2-7, with 8 bases identical to TRBD1. V trimming: 0 bases; J trimming: 6 bases; junction bases outside the gene matches: 1. The CDR3 totals 13 residues. Germline V gene sequence: CDR1 LNHNV, CDR2 YYDKDF (reference sequence). The CDR3 spells CATSRDRGREQYF. The CDR3 DNA reads as TGTGCCACCAGCAGAGACAGGGGGCGCGAGCAGTACTTC.

The table lists this clone with a count of one. This sequence joins TRBV2 and TRBJ1-1; D unresolved. The germline V and J ends were trimmed by 3 bases and 7 bases, with 9 bases remaining between them. Germline CDR1 SNHLY, CDR2 FYNNEI. This CDR3 is 12 amino acids long. The CDR3, as DNA: TGTGCCAGCAGTGACGTGGCCAGTGAAGCTTTCTTT. Amino acid sequence: CASSDVASEAFF. Complete variable domain (other parts from reference TRBV2 and TRBJ1-1): EPEVTQTPSHQVTQMGQEVILRCVPISNHLYFYWYRQILGQKVEFLVSFYNNEISEKSEIFDDQFSVERPDGSNFTLKIRSTKLEDSAMYFCASSDVASEAFFGQGTRLTVV.

The chain combines TRBV18 with TRBJ1-5; 8 nucleotides agree with TRBD1. Losses at the gene ends were 5 bases for V and 2 bases for J; bases not matched to a gene: 2. The CDR3 sequence is 14 residues long. Per germline, CDR1 KGHSH and CDR2 LQKENI. The CDR3 nucleotides read TGTGCCAGCTCATCGGGACAGGGCAATCAGCCCCAGCATTTT. Translation gives CASSSGQGNQPQHF.

The V and J genes are TRBV5-4 and TRBJ2-7; a weak D match, TRBD1 (5 bases). This CDR3 has 15 amino acids. CDR1 and CDR2 (germline): SGHNT, YYREEE (reference sequence). V lost 2 bases, J lost 6 bases, and 18 bases lay in between. The CDR3 spells CASSFLGSRVGEQYF. CDR3 sequence (DNA): TGTGCCAGCAGCTTCCTGGGTAGCAGGGTGGGCGAGCAGTACTTC.

This chain links TRBV6-5 with TRBJ1-6, with 10 nucleotides matching TRBD1. Per germline, CDR1 MNHEY and CDR2 SVGAGI. The CDR3 is 15 amino acids. V lost 1 base to trimming and J lost 11 bases; unmatched junction nucleotides: 5. This chain's CDR3 is CASSYYGTGDPPLHF. The CDR3 region has the DNA TGTGCCAGCAGTTACTATGGGACAGGGGATCCACCCCTCCACTTT.

The V call is TRBV30, the J call TRBJ2-4; 8 bases align to TRBD2. The germline gives CDR1 GTSNPN, CDR2 SVGIG (reference sequence). The CDR3 spans 14 residues. V dropped 0 bases and J dropped 8; count of bases not matched to a gene: 6. The CDR3 DNA sequence: TGTGCCTGGAGTGTGGGACAAGCGGGAGACATTCAGTACTTC. Translated: CAWSVGQAGDIQYF.

This clone came up a few times. The rearrangement joins TRBV11-2 to TRBJ2-1, with D hard to call. This CDR3 region has 16 residues. V lost 1 base and J 4 bases, leaving 14 bases between the germline ends. Germline V gene lookup returns CDR1 SGHAT and CDR2 FQNNGV. CDR3 protein: CASSLVRLVVYNEQFF. CDR3 nucleotides: TGTGCCAGCAGCTTAGTTAGGCTAGTAGTTTACAATGAGCAGTTCTTC.

The V gene is TRBV30, the J gene TRBJ1-4; 7 nucleotides agree with TRBD1. CDR3 size: 15 residues. Germline CDR1 is GTSNPN and CDR2 is SVGIG (reference sequence). Trimming removed 0 bases from V and 5 bases from J; junction bases left unmatched: 6. The DNA of the CDR3 is TGTGCCTGGAGTGTTATGGAGGGGGCGAATGAAAAACTGTTTTTT. This codes for CAWSVMEGANEKLFF.

V and J are TRBV6-4 and TRBJ1-2; TRBD1 matches 9 bases. The CDR3 is made up of 15 amino acids. Germline-derived CDR1 and CDR2 are MRHNA and SNTAGT. Germline trimming cut 4 bases from V and 3 bases from J; bases unmatched to any gene: 6. Here the CDR3 reads CASSAGTGLDYGYTF. In nucleotides, the CDR3 is TGTGCCAGCAGTGCCGGGACAGGGCTAGACTATGGCTACACCTTC.

This clone was seen once. This chain links TRBV16 with TRBJ1-1; D is unresolved. V was shortened by 4 bases and J by 5 bases, with 5 bases between the two germline ends. The CDR3 has 11 amino acids. Per the germline V gene, CDR1 is KGHSY and CDR2 is FQNENV. For the CDR3, the DNA is TGTGCCAGCAGCCCGCGGACTGAAGCTTTCTTT. Translating gives CASSPRTEAFF. Filled out from reference TRBV16 and TRBJ1-1, the complete variable domain reads GEEVAQTPKHLVRGEGQKAKLYCAPIKGHSYVFWYQQVLKNEFKFLISFQNENVFDETGMPKERFSAKCLPNSPCSLEIQATKLEDSAVYFCASSPRTEAFFGQGTRLTVV.

The chain is built from TRBV14 and TRBJ1-1; D remains ambiguous. The germline CDR1 and CDR2 sequences are SGHDN and FVKESK. Trimming stripped 2 bases from V and 5 bases from J, with 15 bases between. The CDR3 is 15 residues long. DNA for the CDR3: TGTGCCAGCAGCCAATTGGGAGTCGGGAAGACTGAAGCTTTCTTT. Translated: CASSQLGVGKTEAFF.

The gene calls are TRBV7-2 and TRBJ2-1, with 9 positions matching TRBD2. With V trimmed by 2 bases and J by 5 bases, 13 bases remained unmatched. The V gene's germline CDR1 is SGHTA and CDR2 FQGNSA. The CDR3 consists of 18 residues. The CDR3 protein is CASSLFFGIAGENNEQFF. The DNA for the CDR3 is TGTGCCAGCAGCTTATTCTTTGGGATAGCGGGAGAGAACAATGAGCAGTTCTTC.

As to this clone: Other nucleotide sequences from this sample produce the same CDR3. This chain connects TRBV6-2 or TRBV6-3 to TRBJ1-5; 8 bases are shared with TRBD1. V shed 4 bases, J shed 7 bases, and the junction held 9 bases outside the gene matches. This CDR3 is built from 15 residues. Germline CDR1 is MNHEY and CDR2 is SVGEGT. This CDR3 reads CASSSPDRGFQPQHF. Written as DNA, the CDR3 is TGTGCCAGCAGTTCCCCCGACAGGGGATTCCAGCCCCAGCATTTT.

This sequence joins TRBV27 and TRBJ2-1, with D perhaps matching TRBD1 (6 bases). Germline assignment: CDR1 MNHEY and CDR2 SMNVEV (reference sequence). The CDR3 runs 14 residues. Trimming cost V 10 bases and J 4 bases, with 17 bases left between them. The CDR3 sequence: CATSLMDSYNEQFF. CDR3 bases: TGTGCCACCTCGCTAATGGACAGTTACAATGAGCAGTTCTTC.

The chain recombines TRBV15 with TRBJ2-7; no definite D call. The germline gives CDR1 LNHNV, CDR2 YYDKDF (reference sequence). The CDR3 totals 14 residues. Trimming left V 0 bases short and J 3 bases short, with 9 bases between. CDR3 protein: CATSRDVVSYEQYF. DNA of the CDR3: TGTGCCACCAGCAGAGATGTAGTTAGCTACGAGCAGTACTTC. Filled out from reference TRBV15 and TRBJ2-7, the complete variable domain reads DAMVIQNPRYQVTQFGKPVTLSCSQTLNHNVMYWYQQKSSQAPKLLFHYYDKDFNNEADTPDNFQSRRPNTSFCFLDIRSPGLGDTAMYLCATSRDVVSYEQYFGPGTRLTVT.

This chain connects TRBV7-2 to TRBJ1-2; 10 bases fit TRBD1. The CDR3 loop spans 15 amino acids. V gave up 5 bases and J gave up 6 bases; unmatched junction bases: 9. CDR1 is SGHTA and CDR2 is FQGNSA in the germline V gene. This chain's CDR3 is CASSQRTGGRDGYTF. DNA for the CDR3: TGTGCCAGCAGCCAGCGGACAGGGGGGAGAGATGGCTACACCTTC.

This sequence joins TRBV18 and TRBJ1-4; 8 bases fit TRBD1. Germline V gene sequence: CDR1 KGHSH, CDR2 LQKENI. Trimming at V came to 2 bases and at J to 8 bases, leaving 7 bases not matched to a gene. CDR3 size: 15 residues. CDR3 nucleotide sequence: TGTGCCAGCTCACCAGGCGGGACAGGCGGAGAAAAACTGTTTTTT. This encodes CASSPGGTGGEKLFF.

The CDR3 protein is CASSHRDRVDTGELFF. The CDR3 DNA is TGTGCCAGCAGCCATCGGGACAGGGTTGACACCGGGGAGCTGTTTTTT. The chain has TRBV14 and TRBJ2-2; the match to TRBD1 covers 9 bases. The CDR3 has 16 amino acids. V was clipped by 3 bases and J by 3 bases; unmatched bases: 5. The V gene's germline CDR1 is SGHDN and CDR2 FVKESK.

The J gene is TRBJ1-2, the V gene TRBV29-1; no clear D gene. The germline CDR1 and CDR2 sequences are SQVTM and ANQGSEA. This CDR3 is built from 10 residues. V lost 4 bases and J 8 bases, leaving 8 bases between the germline ends. CDR3 sequence reads: CSVVEGGYTF. CDR3 in DNA: TGCAGCGTTGTTGAGGGAGGCTACACCTTC.

This clone came up a few times. Here the CDR3 DNA reads TGTGCCAGCAGTGAATTCGGGTCGGGGATTGATGGCTACACCTTC. Its translation: CASSEFGSGIDGYTF. The V and J genes are TRBV25-1 and TRBJ1-2; D unclear. The CDR3 is made up of 15 amino acids. V dropped 1 base and J dropped 6 bases, with 15 bases sitting between them. CDR1 and CDR2 from the germline V gene are MGHDK and SYGVNS.